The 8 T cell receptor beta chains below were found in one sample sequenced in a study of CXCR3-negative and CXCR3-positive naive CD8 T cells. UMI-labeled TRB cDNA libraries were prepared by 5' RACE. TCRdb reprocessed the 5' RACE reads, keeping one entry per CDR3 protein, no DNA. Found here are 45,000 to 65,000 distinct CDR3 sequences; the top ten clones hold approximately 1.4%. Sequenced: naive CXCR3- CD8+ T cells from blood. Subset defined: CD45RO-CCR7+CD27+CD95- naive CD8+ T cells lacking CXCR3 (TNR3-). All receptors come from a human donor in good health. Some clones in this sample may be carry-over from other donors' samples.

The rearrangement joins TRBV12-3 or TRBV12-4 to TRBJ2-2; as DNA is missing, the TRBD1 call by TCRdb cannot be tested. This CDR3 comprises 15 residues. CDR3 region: CASRMDRGPTGELFF.

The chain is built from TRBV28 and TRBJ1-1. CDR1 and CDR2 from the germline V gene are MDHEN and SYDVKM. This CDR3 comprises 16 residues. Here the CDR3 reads CASSLIVGDGVTEAFF.

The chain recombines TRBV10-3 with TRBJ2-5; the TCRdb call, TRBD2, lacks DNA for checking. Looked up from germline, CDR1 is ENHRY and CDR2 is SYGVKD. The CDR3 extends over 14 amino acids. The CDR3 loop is CAISSLGTTETQYF.

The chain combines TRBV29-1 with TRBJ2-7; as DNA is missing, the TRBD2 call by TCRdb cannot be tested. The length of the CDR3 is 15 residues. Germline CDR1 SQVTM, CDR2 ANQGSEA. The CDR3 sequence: CSVDPGLAGSYEQYF.

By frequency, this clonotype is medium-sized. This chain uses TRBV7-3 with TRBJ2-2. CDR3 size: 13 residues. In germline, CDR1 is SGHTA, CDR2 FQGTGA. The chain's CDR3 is CASSLTNTGELFF.

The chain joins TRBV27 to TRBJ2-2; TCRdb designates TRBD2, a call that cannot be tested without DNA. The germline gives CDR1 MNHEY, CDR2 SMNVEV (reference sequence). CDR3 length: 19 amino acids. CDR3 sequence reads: CASSYSWTSGTQNTGELFF.

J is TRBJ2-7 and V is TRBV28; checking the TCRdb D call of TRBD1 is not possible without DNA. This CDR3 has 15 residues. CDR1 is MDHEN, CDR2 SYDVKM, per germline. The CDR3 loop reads CASSLRGPTSYEQYF.

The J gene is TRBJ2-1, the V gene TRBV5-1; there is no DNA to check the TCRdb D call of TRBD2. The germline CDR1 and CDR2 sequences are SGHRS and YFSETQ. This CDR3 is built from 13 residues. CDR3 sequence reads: CASSLNGADEQFF.